The clone carrying this T cell receptor (beta chain) is a singleton in its sample. Germline assignment: CDR1 KGHSH and CDR2 LQKENI. The trim removed 4 bases at V and 6 bases at J, leaving 8 bases unmatched. CDR3 length: 14 amino acids. Clones were read by immunoSEQ multiplex PCR, and TCRdb kept only the in-frame ones, dropping some. The sample holds around 95,000 clones, about 90% seen once. The data stem from a study of T cell changes during pregnancy in multiple sclerosis. J is TRBJ1-2 and V is TRBV18; 7 positions match TRBD1. The sequenced sample was peripheral blood, obtained after pregnancy. The sequence was collected from a female donor in good health, enrolled as a control in a pregnancy study. The CDR3 loop is CASSLLDRTDGYTF. The CDR3 DNA follows: TGTGCCAGCTCACTACTGGACAGGACAGATGGCTACACCTTC.